These 18 T cell receptor beta chains came from one sample sequenced in a study of cytomegalovirus exposure and HLA in healthy donors. A multiplex PCR was run with 60 Vbeta primers and 13 Jbeta primers. The method was immunoSEQ multiplex PCR; TCRdb's version includes in-frame clones alone and lacks a portion of them. The table includes around 98,000 clones, about 81% detected once. The sample comprised PBMCs. These receptors all come from a man aged 35 to 55 in good health and CMV-seronegative.

This clone is a singleton in its sample. The genes are TRBV14 and TRBJ2-7, with TRBD2 as a possible D gene (6 bases). Germline V lookup: CDR1 SGHDN, CDR2 FVKESK. V dropped 4 bases and J dropped 3 bases, with 13 bases sitting between them. The CDR3 runs 14 residues. The CDR3 spells CASSPSGTGYEQYF. In DNA form, the CDR3 reads TGTGCCAGCAGCCCGTCGGGGACTGGCTACGAGCAGTACTTC.

The J gene is TRBJ2-6, the V gene TRBV19, with D unclear. Germline values: CDR1 LNHDA, CDR2 SQIVND (reference sequence). The V gene lost 5 bases and the J gene lost 5 bases, with 4 bases spanning the gap. This CDR3 has 12 amino acids. The CDR3 nucleotides are TGTGCCAGTAGTCCCAGGGCCAACGTCCTGACTTTC. Protein sequence: CASSPRANVLTF.

This chain joins TRBV27 and TRBJ2-6; D might be TRBD1 (8 bases). The CDR3 loop spans 21 amino acids. V lost 7 bases and J lost 0, with 28 bases in between. Looked up from germline, CDR1 is MNHEY and CDR2 is SMNVEV (reference sequence). The CDR3 spells CASTLRGTLRGRSSGANVLTF. Written as DNA, the CDR3 is TGTGCCAGCACTCTGCGGGGGACCCTCAGGGGGCGATCCTCTGGGGCCAACGTCCTGACTTTC.

This chain links TRBV10-3 with TRBJ1-4; D not certain. V gave up 2 bases and J gave up 7 bases, with 11 bases separating them. The CDR3 has 14 residues. Looked up from germline, CDR1 is ENHRY and CDR2 is SYGVKD. CDR3 protein: CAISEREQPEKLFF. In nucleotides, the CDR3 is TGTGCCATCAGTGAGCGTGAACAGCCTGAAAAACTGTTTTTT.

The chain is built from TRBV7-9 and TRBJ2-3; 9 nucleotides align to TRBD1. CDR1 and CDR2 from the germline V gene are SEHNR and FQNEAQ (reference sequence). The CDR3 runs to 17 residues. Losses at the gene ends were 2 bases for V and 2 bases for J; bases not matched to a gene: 8. The CDR3 region has the DNA TGTGCCAGCAGCTTAACCGGGACAGGGACTGTCACAGATACGCAGTATTTT. Its protein is CASSLTGTGTVTDTQYF.

The gene calls are TRBV6-5 and TRBJ2-3; 9 nucleotides align to TRBD1. This CDR3 is built from 15 residues. Germline V lookup: CDR1 MNHEY, CDR2 SVGAGI. V shed 6 bases and J 1 base; nucleotides not matched to a gene: 5. Written as DNA, the CDR3 is TGTGCCAGCAGCCTCCGGGACAGGGGCACAGATACGCAGTATTTT. It yields the protein CASSLRDRGTDTQYF.

This clone has a handful of counts. The J gene is TRBJ1-5, the V gene TRBV7-6; 7 bases are a match to TRBD1. V gave up 5 bases and J gave up 7 bases; unmatched junction bases: 11. The CDR3 spans 15 residues. Germline loops: CDR1 SGHVS, CDR2 FNYEAQ. CDR3 loop: CASSPVGQQGQPQHF. CDR3 nucleotide sequence: TGTGCCAGCAGCCCAGTTGGCCAACAGGGGCAGCCCCAGCATTTT.

V gene TRBV5-1 combines with J gene TRBJ2-5; D possibly corresponds to TRBD2 (6 bases). CDR1 and CDR2 from the germline V gene are SGHRS and YFSETQ. Trimming cost V 0 bases and J 0 bases, with 9 bases left between them. This CDR3 region has 15 residues. The DNA of the CDR3 is TGCGCCAGCAGCTTGGCCGGGACTCACCAAGAGACCCAGTACTTC. As protein: CASSLAGTHQETQYF.

J is TRBJ2-1 and V is TRBV25-1; TRBD2 might be the D (6 bases). There are 14 residues in the CDR3. Per germline, CDR1 MGHDK and CDR2 SYGVNS. With 4 bases removed from V and 5 bases from J, the gap between germline ends came to 12 bases. CDR3 DNA sequence: TGTGCCAGCAGTGGTCTGGGCGGGGACAATGAGCAGTTCTTC. Amino acids: CASSGLGGDNEQFF.

V usage is TRBV19 and J usage is TRBJ1-6; D is perhaps TRBD1 (5 bases). Germline-derived CDR1 and CDR2 are LNHDA and SQIVND (reference sequence). The V end lost 5 bases, the J end lost 1 base, and 6 bases lay between the germline ends. The CDR3 runs to 14 residues. The CDR3 coding sequence is TGTGCCAGTAGTGGGGGGTCCTATAATTCACCCCTCCACTTT. It specifies CASSGGSYNSPLHF.

This chain links TRBV4-3 with TRBJ2-5; TRBD2 is a possible D gene (5 bases). The DNA end lines up better with TRBJ2-7; the J call may be wrong. CDR1 is LGHNA and CDR2 is YSLEER in the germline V gene. CDR3 length equals 15 residues. The DNA of the CDR3 is TGCGCCAGCAGCGAATTCATGGGAGCTTCCTACGAGCAGTACTTC. Its protein product is CASSEFMGASYEQYF.

This chain uses TRBV7-6 with TRBJ1-5; D is unresolved. The CDR3 covers 13 residues. CDR1 is SGHVS and CDR2 is FNYEAQ in the germline V gene. Trimming took off 8 bases at V and 6 bases at J, with 14 bases between the two ends. CDR3 nucleotide sequence: TGTGCCAGCGGAGATTTAATAGGTCAGCCCCAGCATTTT. This gives the protein CASGDLIGQPQHF.

The chain joins TRBV5-8 to TRBJ2-1; 11 bases line up with TRBD2. V trimming: 0 bases; J trimming: 0 bases; junction bases outside the gene matches: 5. This CDR3 is 18 amino acids long. Germline V CDR1 and CDR2: SGHTS, YDEGEE. The chain's CDR3 is CASSLGLAGISSYNEQFF. The CDR3 bases are TGTGCCAGCAGCTTGGGACTAGCGGGGATTAGCTCCTACAATGAGCAGTTCTTC. Together with reference TRBV5-8 and TRBJ2-1, the CDR3 gives the full variable domain: EAGVTQSPTHLIKTRGQQATLRCSPISGHTSVYWYQQALGLGLQFLLWYDEGEERNRGNFPPRFSGRQFPNYSSELNVNALELEDSALYLCASSLGLAGISSYNEQFFGPGTRLTVL.

The V and J genes are TRBV10-3 and TRBJ2-1; 14 bases agree with TRBD2. CDR1 is ENHRY, CDR2 SYGVKD, per germline. This CDR3 spans 14 amino acids. Trimming cost V 6 bases and J 6 bases; bases outside gene matches: 1. CDR3 sequence reads: CAISGTSGGNEQFF. DNA of the CDR3: TGTGCCATCAGCGGGACTAGCGGGGGCAATGAGCAGTTCTTC.

This clone was seen more than once but under ten times. V usage is TRBV5-1 and J usage is TRBJ2-7; 8 positions agree with TRBD2. CDR3 length: 15 amino acids. V shed 4 bases, J shed 7 bases, and the junction held 13 bases outside the gene matches. CDR1 SGHRS and CDR2 YFSETQ come from the germline V gene. CDR3: CASSRQSAIAGEQYF. CDR3 nucleotides: TGCGCCAGCAGCCGACAATCGGCGATAGCGGGGGAGCAGTACTTC. The full variable domain, completed using reference TRBV5-1 and TRBJ2-7, is KAGVTQTPRYLIKTRGQQVTLSCSPISGHRSVSWYQQTPGQGLQFLFEYFSETQRNKGNFPGRFSGRQFSNSRSEMNVSTLELGDSALYLCASSRQSAIAGEQYFGPGTRLTVT.

This rearrangement joins TRBV6-1 to TRBJ2-1; 8 positions match TRBD2. Germline lookup yields CDR1 MNHNS and CDR2 SASEGT. This CDR3 is 15 amino acids long. Unmatched junction bases numbered 9, after V lost 3 bases and J lost 8 bases. Here the CDR3 reads CASSEGTGGAHEQFF. The CDR3 bases are TGTGCCAGCAGTGAGGGGACCGGGGGGGCCCATGAGCAGTTCTTC.

This clone came up a few times. This chain joins TRBV5-1 and TRBJ1-3, with TRBD1 matching over 11 bases. The CDR3 contains 16 residues. The V gene's germline CDR1 is SGHRS and CDR2 YFSETQ. The ends lost 4 bases at V and 4 bases at J; junction bases unmatched: 7. The CDR3 spells CASSTGTGGRGNTIYF. The CDR3 region has the DNA TGCGCCAGCAGCACCGGGACAGGGGGAAGAGGAAACACCATATATTTT.

The chain has TRBV10-2 and TRBJ1-1, with D perhaps TRBD1 (6 bases). Germline-derived CDR1 and CDR2 are WSHSY and SAAADI. Trimming shortened V by 0 bases and J by 1 base, and 9 bases separated the two germline ends. The CDR3 contains 15 residues. This CDR3 is CASSESRGRNTEAFF. The CDR3 nucleotides are TGCGCCAGCAGTGAGTCGAGGGGGAGGAACACTGAAGCTTTCTTT.